The 3 T cell receptor beta chains in this list originate from one sample, sequenced in a study of blood T cell repertoires in COVID-19. Data came from immunoSEQ multiplex PCR; TCRdb stores just in-frame clones and leaves some out. The data contain about 250,000 clones, approximately 82% of them singletons. Sequencing was done on a sample of peripheral blood. The receptors stem from a man older than 75 with acute or convalescent COVID-19.

Here the CDR3 reads CASSLARGLIHGYTF. Written as DNA, the CDR3 is TGTGCCAGCAGCTTGGCCAGGGGGCTAATTCATGGCTACACCTTC. The J gene is TRBJ1-2, the V gene TRBV5-4; TRBD1 matches at 8 bases. CDR1 and CDR2 from the germline V gene are SGHNT and YYREEE (reference sequence). The trim removed 0 bases at V and 6 bases at J, leaving 7 bases unmatched. The CDR3 is made up of 15 amino acids.

The chain carries TRBV5-1 and TRBJ2-2; D remains ambiguous. Trimming shortened V by 4 bases and J by 1 base, and 5 bases separated the two germline ends. The germline V gene encodes CDR1 SGHRS and CDR2 YFSETQ. The CDR3 totals 13 residues. CDR3 amino acids: CASSLGNTGELFF. The CDR3 DNA sequence: TGCGCCAGCAGCCTAGGGAACACCGGGGAGCTGTTTTTT.

The chain recombines TRBV3-1 (or the pseudogene TRBV3-2) with TRBJ2-1, with D possibly being TRBD2 (5 bases). From germline, CDR1 is LGHDT and CDR2 YNNKEL (reference sequence). Trimming shortened V by 3 bases and J by 16 bases, and 19 bases separated the two germline ends. This CDR3 has 13 residues. In DNA, the CDR3 is TGTGCCAGCAGCCAGGGTTGGTACTCCGGGATTTTCTTC. This encodes CASSQGWYSGIFF.